A selection of T cell receptor beta chains follows, all from one sample in a study of blood T cell repertoires in COVID-19. The method was immunoSEQ multiplex PCR; TCRdb's version includes in-frame clones alone and lacks a portion of them. The data contain 150,000 or so clones, roughly 80% of them singletons. The material sequenced was peripheral blood. The receptors here all came from a woman aged 40 to 50 with COVID-19, enrolled during active disease. CDR3s include the opening cysteine and the closing phenylalanine or tryptophan. D genes are given only for firm matches. Size tells how often a clone was seen (once, few, many) or the class of an expanded clone, and some rows leave it out.

size	D	V	J	DNA	CDR3
.	.	TRBV5-1	TRBJ2-5	TGCGCCAGCAGCTCCCCAAGGTTGACACTCCAAGAGACCCAGTACTTC	CASSSPRLTLQETQYF
.	TRBD2	TRBV7-9	TRBJ2-7	TGTGCCAGCAGCTTAAGGCGGGAGTCGTACGAGCAGTACTTC	CASSLRRESYEQYF
.	TRBD2	TRBV12-3/TRBV12-4	TRBJ2-1	TGTGCCAGCAGTTACGGGACTAGAGCGGGGTTCTTC	CASSYGTRAGFF
.	TRBD2	TRBV6-5	TRBJ2-7	TGTGCCAGCAAAGGGGGGGTAGCGGGATCCTACGAGCAGTACTTC	CASKGGVAGSYEQYF
.	.	TRBV18	TRBJ2-3	TGTGCCAGCTCACGTGACAGTACAGATACGCAGTATTTT	CASSRDSTDTQYF
.	TRBD1	TRBV27	TRBJ2-5	TGTGCCAGCAGTCCCTACGACAGGGTTGGAGAGACCCAGTACTTC	CASSPYDRVGETQYF
.	TRBD2	TRBV28	TRBJ2-1	TGTGCCAGCAGTCTAGCGGCGGGGGGGTACAATGAGCAGTTCTTC	CASSLAAGGYNEQFF
.	.	TRBV5-8	TRBJ1-4	TGTGCCAGCAGCTCGGGGAGGTTACGGACTAATGAAAAACTGTTTTTT	CASSSGRLRTNEKLFF
few	.	TRBV3-1/TRBV3-2	TRBJ1-3	TGTGCCAGCACACAGGCGCCTGGAAACACCATATATTTT	CASTQAPGNTIYF
.	TRBD1	TRBV19	TRBJ1-1	TGTGCCAGTAGAACCAGGACAGGGGGTGTAGGCACTGAAGCTTTCTTT	CASRTRTGGVGTEAFF
.	TRBD1	TRBV19	TRBJ2-2	TGTGCCAGTAGTAGTAGAATGGGACAGTCTGTCGCCGGGGAGCTGTTTTTT	CASSSRMGQSVAGELFF
.	.	TRBV7-2	TRBJ2-3	TGTGCCAGCAGCTTATATGCAGATACGCAGTATTTT	CASSLYADTQYF
.	.	TRBV27	TRBJ2-1	TGTGCCAGCAGTTTGGGCAGAGAGCAGTTCTTC	CASSLGREQFF
.	TRBD2	TRBV4-1	TRBJ2-3	TGCGCCAGCAGCCAAGACTTCGGGGGGTTAGATACGCAGTATTTT	CASSQDFGGLDTQYF
.	TRBD2	TRBV3-1/TRBV3-2	TRBJ2-5	TGTGCCAGCAGCCCGCCGCTAGCGGAAGAGACCCAGTACTTC	CASSPPLAEETQYF
.	.	TRBV4-2	TRBJ2-1	TGTGCCAGCAGCCAAGTCGGTGAGCAGTTCTTC	CASSQVGEQFF
.	.	TRBV19	TRBJ1-2	TGTGCCAGTAGTATGGGGGCGCGCTATGGCTACACCTTC	CASSMGARYGYTF
.	TRBD2	TRBV7-3	TRBJ2-3	TGTGCCAGCAGCTTAAACCCAAGCGGGGGTCGTGATACGCAGTATTTT	CASSLNPSGGRDTQYF
.	.	TRBV10-1	TRBJ2-3	TGCGCCAGCAGTCGATATAGCGTAGATACGCAGTATTTT	CASSRYSVDTQYF
.	TRBD1	TRBV18	TRBJ1-3	TGTGCCAGCTCACCAGACAGGGCCCGTGGAAACACCATATATTTT	CASSPDRARGNTIYF
.	TRBD1	TRBV3-1/TRBV3-2	TRBJ1-2	TGTGCCAGCAGCTCGACAGGGGAGCAGTGGGGCTACACCTTC	CASSSTGEQWGYTF
.	TRBD2	TRBV30	TRBJ2-1	TGTGCCTGGGCCTCCATGAGCGGGAAAGGGGACAATGAGCAGTTCTTC	CAWASMSGKGDNEQFF
.	.	TRBV12-3/TRBV12-4	TRBJ1-2	TGTGCCAGCAGTTTAGGGGGAGGAGGGGGCTACACCTTC	CASSLGGGGGYTF
.	TRBD1	TRBV19	TRBJ1-1	TGTGCCAGTAATACAGGACAGGGAAGCACTGAAGCTTTCTTT	CASNTGQGSTEAFF
many	.	TRBV5-8	TRBJ1-1	TGTGCCAGCAAGGCCAGGGTGAACACTGAAGCTTTCTTT	CASKARVNTEAFF
.	TRBD1	TRBV7-2	TRBJ2-1	TGTGCCAGCAGCTTGACAGGGGGCTCCTACAATGAGCAGTTCTTC	CASSLTGGSYNEQFF
.	TRBD2	TRBV4-1	TRBJ2-7	TGCGCCAGCAGCCAAAGGACTAGCGAGAGAGATAGGGTTCCCGAGCAGTACTTC	CASSQRTSERDRVPEQYF
.	.	TRBV11-1	TRBJ2-3	TGTGCCAGCAGCGCCGGGACTCTCTACACAGATACGCAGTATTTT	CASSAGTLYTDTQYF
.	.	TRBV6-6	TRBJ2-5	TGTGCCAGCAGTTCCCCCTCGGGGGTTCATGAGACCCAGTACTTC	CASSSPSGVHETQYF
.	.	TRBV18	TRBJ2-5	TGTGCCAGCTCACGGACAGCCGCTACCCAAGAGACCCAGTACTTC	CASSRTAATQETQYF
.	.	TRBV3-1/TRBV3-2	TRBJ2-2	TGTGCCAGCAGCCTGGGGCCCGGGGAGCTGTTTTTT	CASSLGPGELFF
.	.	TRBV7-3	TRBJ2-1	TGTGCCAGCAGCTTCGGGGACAATGAGCAGTTCTTC	CASSFGDNEQFF